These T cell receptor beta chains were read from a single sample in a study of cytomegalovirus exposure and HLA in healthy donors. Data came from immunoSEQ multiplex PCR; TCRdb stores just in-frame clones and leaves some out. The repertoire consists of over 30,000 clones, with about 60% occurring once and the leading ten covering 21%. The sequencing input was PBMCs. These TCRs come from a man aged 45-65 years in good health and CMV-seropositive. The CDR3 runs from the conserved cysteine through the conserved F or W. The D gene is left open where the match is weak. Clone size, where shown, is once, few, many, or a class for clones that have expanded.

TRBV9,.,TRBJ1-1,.,CASTPGGDTNTEAFF,TGTGCCAGCACCCCAGGCGGGGATACTAACACTGAAGCTTTCTTT
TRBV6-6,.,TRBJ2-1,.,CASSYGGSSYNEQFF,TGTGCCAGCAGTTACGGTGGTAGCTCCTACAATGAGCAGTTCTTC
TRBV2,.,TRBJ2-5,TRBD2,CATQRAGGETQYF,TGTGCCACCCAAAGGGCGGGGGGCGAGACCCAGTACTTC
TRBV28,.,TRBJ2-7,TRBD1,CASRQGLYEQYF,TGTGCCAGCAGACAGGGGCTCTACGAGCAGTACTTC
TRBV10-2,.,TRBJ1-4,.,CASSVAHATNEKLFF,TGCGCCAGCAGTGTTGCACATGCAACTAATGAAAAACTGTTTTTT
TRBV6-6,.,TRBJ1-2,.,CASSYSVGDPNGYTF,TGTGCCAGCAGTTACTCCGTAGGGGATCCCAATGGCTACACCTTC
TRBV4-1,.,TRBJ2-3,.,CASSQGSEAKRNTQYF,TGCGCCAGCAGCCAAGGGAGCGAGGCGAAGAGGAATACGCAGTATTTT
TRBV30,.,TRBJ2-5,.,CAWSRVAETQYF,TGTGCCTGGTCCAGGGTCGCGGAGACCCAGTACTTC
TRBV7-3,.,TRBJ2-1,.,CASSPNRQYNEQFF,TGTGCCAGCAGCCCCAACCGACAGTACAATGAGCAGTTCTTC
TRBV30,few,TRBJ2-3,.,CAWSKDRLGLFDSTQYF,TGTGCCTGGAGCAAAGACCGACTAGGCCTCTTTGATAGTACGCAGTATTTT
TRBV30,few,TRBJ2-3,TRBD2,CAWSVGGGRAKDTQYF,TGTGCCTGGAGTGTAGGTGGCGGGAGGGCTAAAGATACGCAGTATTTT
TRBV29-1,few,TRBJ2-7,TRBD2,CSVERGTYEQYF,TGCAGCGTTGAGCGGGGGACTTACGAGCAGTACTTC
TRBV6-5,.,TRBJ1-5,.,CASSFRGGQPQHF,TGTGCCAGCAGCTTTAGGGGCGGACAGCCCCAGCATTTT
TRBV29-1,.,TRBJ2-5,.,CSVDVGVGTQYF,TGCAGCGTTGATGTGGGAGTTGGGACCCAGTACTTC
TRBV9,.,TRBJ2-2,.,CASTVRAEGGELFF,TGTGCCAGCACCGTACGGGCGGAGGGCGGGGAGCTGTTTTTT
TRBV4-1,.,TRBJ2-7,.,CASSLAADYEQYF,TGCGCCAGCAGCCTGGCGGCAGACTACGAGCAGTACTTC
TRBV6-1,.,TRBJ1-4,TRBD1,CASSGRTGVEKLFF,TGTGCCAGCAGTGGCCGGACAGGGGTTGAAAAACTGTTTTTT
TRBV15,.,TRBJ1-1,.,CATSRAPNTEAFF,TGTGCCACCAGCAGGGCCCCGAACACTGAAGCTTTCTTT
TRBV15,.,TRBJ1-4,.,CATSFGRYEKLFF,TGTGCCACCAGCTTCGGGAGATATGAAAAACTGTTTTTT
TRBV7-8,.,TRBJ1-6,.,CASSSYRQQNNSPLHF,TGTGCCAGCAGCTCCTATCGACAGCAGAATAATTCACCCCTCCACTTT
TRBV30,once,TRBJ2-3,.,CAWNPGEADTQYF,TGTGCCTGGAATCCGGGAGAGGCAGATACGCAGTATTTT
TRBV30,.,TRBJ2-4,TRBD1,CATGQGIGDIQYF,TGTGCAACGGGACAGGGAATAGGAGACATTCAGTACTTC
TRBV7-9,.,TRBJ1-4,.,CASSPDRLNEKLFF,TGTGCCAGCAGCCCTGACAGACTTAATGAAAAACTGTTTTTT
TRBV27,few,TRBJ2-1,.,CASRKGGVNNEQFF,TGTGCCAGCAGAAAGGGGGGGGTTAACAATGAGCAGTTCTTC
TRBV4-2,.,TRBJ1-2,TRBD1,CASSPDPGQGAQSGYTF,TGTGCCAGCAGCCCGGACCCGGGACAGGGGGCGCAATCTGGCTACACCTTC
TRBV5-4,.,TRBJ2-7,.,CASSFTNTYEQYF,TGTGCCAGCAGCTTTACTAACACCTACGAGCAGTACTTC
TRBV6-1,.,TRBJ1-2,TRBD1,CASSRDRDYGYTF,TGTGCCAGCAGCCGGGACAGGGACTATGGCTACACCTTC